A selection of T cell receptor beta chains follows, all from one sample in a study of T cells in Graves' hyperthyroidism and ophthalmopathy. TCRdb fed the multiplex PCR reads into MiXCR, producing one record per CDR3 protein. The repertoire includes around 380,000 distinct CDR3 sequences, 13% of them detected once, and under 25% sits in the top ten. The sequenced sample consisted of blood. These receptors all come from a man aged 25 to 40 with Graves' hyperthyroidism that later progressed to Graves' ophthalmopathy. Both conserved end residues are part of each CDR3. The D gene is left open where the match is weak. The size of a clone is reported for some rows only, either as once, few or many, or as a class for expanded clones.

TRBJ1-1 | many | TRBD1 | TRBV27 | TGTGCCACCAAAGGGACAGGGGGGGGCGGCACTGAAGCTTTCTTT | CATKGTGGGGTEAFF
TRBJ2-7 | few | TRBD2 | TRBV7-9 | TGTGCCAGCAGCTCCCGGGGAGGGGTTACCTCCTACGAGCAGTACTTC | CASSSRGGVTSYEQYF
TRBJ2-3 | many | TRBD1 | TRBV2 | TGTGCCAGCAAAGGGACAGGTTTGGATACGCAGTATTTT | CASKGTGLDTQYF
TRBJ2-5 | - | - | TRBV20-1 | TGCAGTGCTAGAATTGGAGGGGAGGAGACCCAGTACTTC | CSARIGGEETQYF
TRBJ1-1 | few | - | TRBV3-1 | TGTGCCAGCAGCCACGGCGGGGGGAAAGCTTTCTTT | CASSHGGGKAFF
TRBJ1-5 | many | - | TRBV20-1 | TGCAGTGCTAGAGATTGGGGGTATCAGCCCCAGCATTTT | CSARDWGYQPQHF
TRBJ2-7 | - | - | TRBV10-2 | TGCGCCAGCAGACAAGGGAGGAACTACGAGCAGTACTTC | CASRQGRNYEQYF
TRBJ2-5 | many | - | TRBV28 | TGTGCCAGCAGTTTAAGGGGCCGGGAAGAGACCCAGTACTTC | CASSLRGREETQYF
TRBJ1-4 | - | TRBD1 | TRBV18 | TGTGCCAGCTCACCACCGGGACAGGGAGGGGAAAAACTGTTTTTT | CASSPPGQGGEKLFF
TRBJ1-1 | many | - | TRBV6-1 | TGTGCCAGCATAGACAGGTCGATGAACACTGAAGCTTTCTTT | CASIDRSMNTEAFF
TRBJ2-1 | few | - | TRBV20-1 | TGCAGTGCTAGGACCGGGGGGCCTTCCTACAATGAGCAGTTCTTC | CSARTGGPSYNEQFF
TRBJ2-1 | few | - | TRBV11-2 | TGTGCCAGCAGCCCGGTTATGGGAACGTTTGAGCAGTTCTTC | CASSPVMGTFEQFF
TRBJ1-2 | many | - | TRBV6-1 | TGTGCCAGCAGTCTTGGAGGGGGGCTAGTAGGAGGCTACACCTTC | CASSLGGGLVGGYTF
TRBJ1-1 | many | - | TRBV18 | TGTGCCAGCTCAAGGGACATGAACACTGAAGCTTTCTTT | CASSRDMNTEAFF
TRBJ1-2 | few | - | TRBV12-3/TRBV12-4 | TGTGCCAGCAGTTCTCTGGAGCTTTTTGGCTACACCTTC | CASSSLELFGYTF
TRBJ2-5 | - | - | TRBV20-1 | TGCAGTGCTAGTGACCGGGGCCTCTGGGGGGAGACCCAGTACTTC | CSASDRGLWGETQYF
TRBJ1-1 | many | - | TRBV11-2 | TGTGCCAGCAGCCAAGGGAGGAACACTGAAGCTTTCTTT | CASSQGRNTEAFF
TRBJ2-1 | few | - | TRBV28 | TGTGCCAGCGGGTGGGGAATAGACTCCTACAATGAGCAGTTCTTC | CASGWGIDSYNEQFF
TRBJ2-7 | many | - | TRBV12-3/TRBV12-4 | TGTGCCAGCAGTCCGGTCGATAGGACGTCGACCTACGAGCAGTACTTC | CASSPVDRTSTYEQYF
TRBJ1-1 | - | TRBD1 | TRBV20-1 | TGCAGTGCTAGATATATACCGGGACAGTCCCGAGGGGACACTGAAGCTTTCTTT | CSARYIPGQSRGDTEAFF
TRBJ1-5 | many | - | TRBV20-1 | TGCAGTGCTAGTTCCGGGGGCGGGCAGCCCCAGCATTTT | CSASSGGGQPQHF
TRBJ1-5 | many | - | TRBV7-9 | TGTGCCAGCAGTCAGGGGTGGGAGCCCCAGCATTTT | CASSQGWEPQHF
TRBJ2-6 | - | TRBD1 | TRBV5-8 | TGTGCCAGCAGCTCCTGGACAGGCCGAAACTCTGGGGCCAACGTCCTGACTTTC | CASSSWTGRNSGANVLTF
TRBJ2-2 | - | - | TRBV24-1 | TGTGCCACCGTAGGGGAGAAAGGGGAGCTGTTTTTT | CATVGEKGELFF
TRBJ2-1 | - | TRBD2 | TRBV20-1 | TGCAGTGCTCCGGGACTAGTTCTCAATGAGCAGTTCTTC | CSAPGLVLNEQFF
TRBJ2-2 | many | TRBD2 | TRBV28 | TGTGCCAGCAGTGTCCGCGGGGGGGCCGTCACCGGGGAGCTGTTTTTT | CASSVRGGAVTGELFF
TRBJ2-2 | many | - | TRBV30 | TGTGCCTGGAGTAGGTCCGGGGAGCTGTTTTTT | CAWSRSGELFF
TRBJ1-3 | few | TRBD1 | TRBV7-9 | TGTGCCAGCAGCTTCGGGACAGCCGGAAACACCATATATTTT | CASSFGTAGNTIYF
TRBJ1-3 | - | - | TRBV9 | TGTGCCAGCAGCGTAGATGGGGGTGGAAACACCATATATTTT | CASSVDGGGNTIYF
TRBJ2-5 | - | - | TRBV4-1 | TGCGCCAGCAGCCCAATACAGGGCAAAGAGACCCAGTACTTC | CASSPIQGKETQYF
TRBJ2-7 | many | - | TRBV11-2 | TGTGCCAGCAGCCCACTCCGAAGGGGGAGCTCCTACGAGCAGTACTTC | CASSPLRRGSSYEQYF
TRBJ1-5 | many | TRBD1 | TRBV19 | TGTGCCAGTAGCGGACAGGGGGGACGCAATCAGCCCCAGCATTTT | CASSGQGGRNQPQHF
TRBJ2-5 | many | TRBD2 | TRBV7-2 | TGTGCCAGCAGCTTAGGACCGGGACTAGCGGGGGGGCCCGAGACCCAGTACTTC | CASSLGPGLAGGPETQYF
TRBJ2-7 | - | - | TRBV20-1 | TGCAGTGAAGTAGGGCCGGGGCTTGGGGACTACGAGCAGTACTTC | CSEVGPGLGDYEQYF
TRBJ2-5 | few | - | TRBV9 | TGTGCCAGCAGCGCAGTCCCGAAATGGGCGGGTAGAGAGACCCAGTACTTC | CASSAVPKWAGRETQYF
TRBJ1-1 | many | - | TRBV11-3 | TGTGCCAGCACTTCGGGGGAAGGGGTCACTGAAGCTTTCTTT | CASTSGEGVTEAFF
TRBJ2-1 | few | TRBD1 | TRBV4-1 | TGCGCCAGCAGCCAAGTTGCAGGGGGCCTCAATGAGCAGTTCTTC | CASSQVAGGLNEQFF
TRBJ2-7 | many | TRBD2 | TRBV10-3 | TGTGCCATCAGTGAGACTAGCGGGGTCTCCTACGAGCAGTACTTC | CAISETSGVSYEQYF
TRBJ2-3 | - | TRBD2 | TRBV10-2 | TGCGCCAGCAACCAACTAGCGGGGAGCACAGATACGCAGTATTTT | CASNQLAGSTDTQYF
TRBJ2-6 | - | TRBD2 | TRBV3-1 | TGTGCCAGCAGCCAATCATATCCTAGCGGGGGTAATGGGGCCAACGTCCTGACTTTC | CASSQSYPSGGNGANVLTF